This TCR beta chain was sequenced during a study of persistence of HIV-infected CD4 T cells (dated by TCRdb to the early 2020s). As for the study more broadly: Participants had been on suppressive ART for a median of roughly eight years. Peripheral blood samples of up to roughly 200 mL were obtained at multiple time points, with the exception of two participants, for whom leukapheresis was performed at a single time point. The study isolated CMV- and HIV-1 Gag-responding CD4+ T cells from ART-treated individuals to examine antigen-driven clonal expansion of HIV-1-infected cells. TCRbeta sequencing assessed the clonality of all cells in each sorted population, while proviral sequencing assessed the clonality of infected cells. For the TCR cluster analysis across participants, fewer than ten participants were included for CMV and six or seven participants for Gag.

Overall results and qualifications from the work: Bulk TCR analyses could not be restricted to the rare CMV-responding cells that actually carried HIV-1 proviruses. Degenerate expanded CDR3beta sequences were enriched in antigen-responding cells, suggesting convergent selection of CD4+ responses to CMV and Gag. Within the same sorted populations, how oligoclonal the TCRs were correlated with how oligoclonal the proviruses were. Few individuals were included in the study, and only a limited range of antigens was tested. TCRbeta richness in CMV- and Gag-responding cells was significantly lower than in anti-CD3/anti-CD28-responding cells; CMV-responding cells had higher oligoclonality than CD3/CD28-stimulated and Gag-responding cells.

The immunoSEQ hsTCRB assay version 4 in survey mode was used to sequence TCRbeta repertoires from genomic DNA. Genomic DNA was diluted to roughly 9.5 ng/uL, using up to roughly 1 ug per sample for TCRbeta sequencing. Per the source publication's procedure: ImmunoSeq Analyzer 3.0 was used for analysis of TCRbeta data, and diversity was computed on productive nucleotide rearrangements. Lower-bound TCR diversity was estimated with the improved Chao index, and clonality with the Gini coefficient using the Immunarch R package. Different nucleotide rearrangements encoding the same CDR3beta amino acid sequence were treated as distinct clonotypes. Differential abundance analysis identified TCRbeta sequences significantly enriched in antigen-responding cells relative to anti-CD3/anti-CD28-activated cells. Using predicted peptide-MHC specificity as the basis, GLIPH2 grouped TCRs into clusters, both for each participant individually and for the merged data sets that combined participants. TCRdb took this table from immuneACCESS and kept in-frame rearrangements with V and J called. Such tables lack part of the clones; where checked against another copy, unresolved V genes explain under half of the gap, and the rest is unexplained. V and J calls and clone size are copied from that table; D and trimming were computed from the DNA. A total of 10,000 to 15,000 clones appear in this sample, roughly 70% of them only once. The ten biggest clones cover about 18% of the sample.

The V end gives up 2 bases and the J end 5 bases, leaving 8 bases in the junction not matched to a gene. The CDR3 starts with the cysteine, ends with the phenylalanine, and has 15 residues. Left in the record is the CDR3 DNA by itself, 45 bases read in frame from the first base. CDR1 and CDR2 are read off the germline V gene as MNHNS and SASEGT. This clone has more than one count but fewer than ten. Its antigen is unknown. Per-nucleotide qualities are absent, and no much larger clonotype sits a single base away. The treatment or condition label, read with the paper, signifies: suppressive antiretroviral therapy. Lysates of CMV-infected fibroblasts were used at around 10 ug/mL for cell stimulation. CD4+ T cells that responded were sorted based on upregulation of both CD40 ligand and CD69. HIV-1-infected adults in whom suppressive ART had been started during chronic infection were enrolled as participants. For at least 4 years, the participants' plasma HIV-1 RNA had been undetectable, below 50 copies/mL. To be included, a participant needed positive CMV serology and a CD4+ T cell count above 400 cells/uL. Before stimulation, PBMCs were isolated using density centrifugation and depleted of CD8+ T cells. For around 17 hours, CD8-depleted PBMCs were stimulated with anti-CD28/CD49d costimulation, a CD40-blocking antibody, and enfuvirtide, which was added to prevent new infections. Cells were sorted on a Beckman Coulter MoFlo Legacy or XDP sorter, with propidium iodide excluding dead cells. Genomic DNA was extracted using the QIAamp DNA Mini Kit for samples with more than one million cells and using the Quick-DNA Microprep Kit for all other samples.

The clonotype originates from an adult man with HIV who was CMV-seropositive. The sequences come from CD4+ T cells sorted from PBMCs after roughly 18-hour stimulation, collected from a patient who received antiretroviral therapy. The sample's cell subset or site label, in plain terms: CD40L+CD69+ CD4 T cells responding to CMV lysate. Rearrangement joined TRBV6-1 to TRBJ1-2; 7 bases in the middle match TRBD1. The DNA is TGTGCCAGCAGTGAAACGTGGACAGGAGGATATGGCTACACCTTC. Its protein reads: CASSETWTGGYGYTF.